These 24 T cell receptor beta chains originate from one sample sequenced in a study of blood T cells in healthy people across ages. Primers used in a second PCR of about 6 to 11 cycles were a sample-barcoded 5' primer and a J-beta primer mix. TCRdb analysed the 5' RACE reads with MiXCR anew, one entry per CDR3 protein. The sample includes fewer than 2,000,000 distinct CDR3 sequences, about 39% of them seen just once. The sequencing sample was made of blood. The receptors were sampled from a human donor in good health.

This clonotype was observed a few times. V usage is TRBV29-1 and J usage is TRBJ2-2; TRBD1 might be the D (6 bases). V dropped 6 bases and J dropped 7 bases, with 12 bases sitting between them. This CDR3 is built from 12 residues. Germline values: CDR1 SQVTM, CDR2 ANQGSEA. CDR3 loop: CSVGRQDGELFF. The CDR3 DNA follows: TGCAGCGTAGGCAGACAGGACGGGGAGCTGTTTTTT.

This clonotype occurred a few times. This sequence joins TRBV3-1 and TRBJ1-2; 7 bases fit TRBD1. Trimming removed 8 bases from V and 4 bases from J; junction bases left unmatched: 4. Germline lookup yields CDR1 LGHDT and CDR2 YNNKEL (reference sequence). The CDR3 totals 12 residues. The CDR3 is CASGDRFYGYTF. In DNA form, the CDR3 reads TGTGCCAGCGGGGACAGATTCTATGGCTACACCTTC.

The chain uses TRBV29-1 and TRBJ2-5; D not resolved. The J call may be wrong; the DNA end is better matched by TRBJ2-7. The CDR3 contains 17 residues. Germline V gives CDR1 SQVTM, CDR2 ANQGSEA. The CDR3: CSVAAKTTGPRRYEQYF. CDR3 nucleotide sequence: TGCAGCGTTGCTGCGAAGACAACCGGGCCCAGACGTTACGAGCAGTACTTC.

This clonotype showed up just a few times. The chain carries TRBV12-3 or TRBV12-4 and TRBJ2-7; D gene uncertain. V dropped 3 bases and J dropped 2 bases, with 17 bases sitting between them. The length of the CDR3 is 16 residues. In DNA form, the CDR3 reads TGTGCCAGCAGTTTTGTCAAGGTCAAAAACCCCTACGAGCAGTACTTC. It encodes CASSFVKVKNPYEQYF.

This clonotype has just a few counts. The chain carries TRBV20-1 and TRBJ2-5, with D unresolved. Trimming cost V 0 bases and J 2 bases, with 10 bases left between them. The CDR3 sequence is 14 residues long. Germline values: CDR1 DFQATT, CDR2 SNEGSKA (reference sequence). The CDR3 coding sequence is TGCAGTGCTAGAGATATTCGGCTACAAGAGACCCAGTACTTC. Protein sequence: CSARDIRLQETQYF.

CDR3 residues: CAISESSWDESLHF. In DNA form, the CDR3 reads TGTGCCATCAGTGAGTCTTCTTGGGATGAGTCCCTCCACTTT. This chain links TRBV10-3 with TRBJ1-6, with D unclear. CDR3 length: 14 amino acids. Trimming took off 0 bases at V and 14 bases at J, with 14 bases between the two ends. Germline lookup yields CDR1 ENHRY and CDR2 SYGVKD.

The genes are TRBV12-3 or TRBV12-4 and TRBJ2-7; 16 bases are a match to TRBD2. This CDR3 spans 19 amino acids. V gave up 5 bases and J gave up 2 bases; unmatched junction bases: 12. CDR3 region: CASSPGTSGGGQPPYEQYF. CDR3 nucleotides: TGTGCCAGCAGTCCTGGGACTAGCGGGGGGGGCCAACCGCCCTACGAGCAGTACTTC.

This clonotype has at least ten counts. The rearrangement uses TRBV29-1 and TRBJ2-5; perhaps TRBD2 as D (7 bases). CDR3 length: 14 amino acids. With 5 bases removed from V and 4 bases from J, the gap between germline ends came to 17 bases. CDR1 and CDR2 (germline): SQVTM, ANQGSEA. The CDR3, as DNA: TGCAGCGTTAGATTGGGGAGGGGGGGAGAGACCCAGTACTTC. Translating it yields CSVRLGRGGETQYF.

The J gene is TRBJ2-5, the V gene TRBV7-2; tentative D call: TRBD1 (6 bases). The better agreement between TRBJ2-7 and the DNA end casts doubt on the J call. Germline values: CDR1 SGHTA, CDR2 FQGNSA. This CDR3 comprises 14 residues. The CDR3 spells CASSPTGLVNEQYF. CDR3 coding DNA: TGTGCCAGCAGTCCGACAGGCCTAGTGAACGAGCAGTACTTC.

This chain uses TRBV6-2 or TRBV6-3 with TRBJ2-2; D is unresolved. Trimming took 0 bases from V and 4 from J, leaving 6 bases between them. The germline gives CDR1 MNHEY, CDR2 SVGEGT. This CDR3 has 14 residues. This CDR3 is CASSYSPFTGELFF. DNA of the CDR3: TGTGCCAGCAGTTACTCGCCGTTCACCGGGGAGCTGTTTTTT.

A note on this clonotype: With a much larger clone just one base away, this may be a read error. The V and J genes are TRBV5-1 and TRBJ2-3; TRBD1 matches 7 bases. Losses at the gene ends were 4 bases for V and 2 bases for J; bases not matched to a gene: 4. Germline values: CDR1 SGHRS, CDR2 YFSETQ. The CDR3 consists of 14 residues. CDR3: CASSQGQPTDTQYF. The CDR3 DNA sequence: TGCGCCAGCAGCCAGGGACAGCCCACAGATACGCAGTATTTT.

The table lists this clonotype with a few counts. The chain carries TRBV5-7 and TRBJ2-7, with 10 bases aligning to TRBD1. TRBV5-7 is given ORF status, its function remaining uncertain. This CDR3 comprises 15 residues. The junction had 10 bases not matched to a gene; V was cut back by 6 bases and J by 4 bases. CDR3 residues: CASTRRDRGEYEQYF. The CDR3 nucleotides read TGTGCCAGCACCCGAAGGGACAGGGGAGAGTACGAGCAGTACTTC.

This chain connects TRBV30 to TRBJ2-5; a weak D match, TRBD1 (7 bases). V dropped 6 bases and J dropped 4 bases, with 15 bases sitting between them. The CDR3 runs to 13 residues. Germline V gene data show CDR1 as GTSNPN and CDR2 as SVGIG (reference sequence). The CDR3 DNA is TGTGCCTGCGCGGGACAGAGTGGAGAGACCCAGTACTTC. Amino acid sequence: CACAGQSGETQYF.

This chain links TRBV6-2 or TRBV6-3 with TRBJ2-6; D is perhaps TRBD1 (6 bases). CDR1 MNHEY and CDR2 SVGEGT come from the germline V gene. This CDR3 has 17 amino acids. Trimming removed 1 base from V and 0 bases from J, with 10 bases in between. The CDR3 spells CASSYYGQISGANVLTF. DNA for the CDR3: TGTGCCAGCAGTTACTACGGACAGATCTCTGGGGCCAACGTCCTGACTTTC.

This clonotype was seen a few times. Here the CDR3 DNA reads TGCAGCGTTGAAGATGACCGGGGGGGCGGCTACACCTTC. Amino acids: CSVEDDRGGGYTF. The J gene is TRBJ1-2, the V gene TRBV29-1; a possible D gene is TRBD1 (6 bases). The CDR3 runs to 13 residues. The V gene lost 0 bases and the J gene lost 8 bases, with 13 bases spanning the gap. Per the germline V gene, CDR1 is SQVTM and CDR2 is ANQGSEA.

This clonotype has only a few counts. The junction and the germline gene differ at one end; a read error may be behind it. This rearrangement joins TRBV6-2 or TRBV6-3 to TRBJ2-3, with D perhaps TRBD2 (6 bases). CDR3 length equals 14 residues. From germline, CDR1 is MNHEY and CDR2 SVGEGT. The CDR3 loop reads CASNYRRGIDTQYF. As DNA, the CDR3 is TGTGCCAGCAATTACAGGAGGGGCATAGATACGCAGTATTTT.

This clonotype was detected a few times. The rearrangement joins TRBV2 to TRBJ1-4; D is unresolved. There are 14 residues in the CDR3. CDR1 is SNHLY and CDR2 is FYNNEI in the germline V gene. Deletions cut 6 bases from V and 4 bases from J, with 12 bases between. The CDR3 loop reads CASRGGLLNEKLFF. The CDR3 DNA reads TGTGCCAGCAGGGGAGGTCTCCTTAATGAAAAACTGTTTTTT. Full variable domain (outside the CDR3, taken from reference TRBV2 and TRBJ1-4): EPEVTQTPSHQVTQMGQEVILRCVPISNHLYFYWYRQILGQKVEFLVSFYNNEISEKSEIFDDQFSVERPDGSNFTLKIRSTKLEDSAMYFCASRGGLLNEKLFFGSGTQLSVL.

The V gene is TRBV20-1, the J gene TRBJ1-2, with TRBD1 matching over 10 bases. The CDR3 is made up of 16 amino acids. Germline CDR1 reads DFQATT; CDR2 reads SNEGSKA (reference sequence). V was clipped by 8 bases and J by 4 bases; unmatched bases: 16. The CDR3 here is CSTNSLPGQGIYGYTF. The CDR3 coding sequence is TGCAGTACTAACAGTCTTCCGGGACAGGGGATCTATGGCTACACCTTC.

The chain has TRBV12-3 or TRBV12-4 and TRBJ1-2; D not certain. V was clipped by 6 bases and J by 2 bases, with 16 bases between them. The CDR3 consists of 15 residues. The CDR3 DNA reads TGTGCCAGCAGCCCTACTTCCCCCCAGAACTATGGCTACACCTTC. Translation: CASSPTSPQNYGYTF.

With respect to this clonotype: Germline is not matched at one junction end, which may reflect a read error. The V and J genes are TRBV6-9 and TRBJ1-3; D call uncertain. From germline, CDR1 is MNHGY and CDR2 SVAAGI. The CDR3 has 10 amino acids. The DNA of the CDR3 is TGCGCCGGATCTGAGAACACCATATATTTT. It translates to CAGSENTIYF.

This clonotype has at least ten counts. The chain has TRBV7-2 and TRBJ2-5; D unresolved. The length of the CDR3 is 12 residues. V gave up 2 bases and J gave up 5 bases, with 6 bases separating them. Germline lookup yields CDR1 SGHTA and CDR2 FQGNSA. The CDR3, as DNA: TGTGCCAGCAGCTTAAATGAGGAGACCCAGTACTTC. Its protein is CASSLNEETQYF. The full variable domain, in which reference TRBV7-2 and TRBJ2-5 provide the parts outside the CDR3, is GAGVSQSPSNKVTEKGKDVELRCDPISGHTALYWYRQSLGQGLEFLIYFQGNSAPDKSGLPSDRFSAERTGGSVSTLTIQRTQQEDSAVYLCASSLNEETQYFGPGTRLLVL.

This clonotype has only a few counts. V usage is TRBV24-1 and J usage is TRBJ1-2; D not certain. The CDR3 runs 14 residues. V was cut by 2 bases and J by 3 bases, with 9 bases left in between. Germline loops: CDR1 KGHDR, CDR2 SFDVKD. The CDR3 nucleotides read TGTGCCACCAGTGATTCTGGGGTGGACTATGGCTACACCTTC. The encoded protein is CATSDSGVDYGYTF.

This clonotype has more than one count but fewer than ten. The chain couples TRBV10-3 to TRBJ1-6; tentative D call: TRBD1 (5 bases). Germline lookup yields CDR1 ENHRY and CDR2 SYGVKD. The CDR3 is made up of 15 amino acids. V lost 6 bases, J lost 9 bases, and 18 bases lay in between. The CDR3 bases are TGTGCCATCAGCGGGGACCATCCAGTAACTTCACCCCTCCACTTT. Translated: CAISGDHPVTSPLHF.

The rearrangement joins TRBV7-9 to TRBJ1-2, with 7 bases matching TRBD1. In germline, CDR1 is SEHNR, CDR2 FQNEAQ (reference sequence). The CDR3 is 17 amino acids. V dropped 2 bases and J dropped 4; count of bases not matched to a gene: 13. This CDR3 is CASSLTPTGSTAYGYTF. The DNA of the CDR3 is TGTGCCAGCAGCTTAACCCCGACAGGGTCCACCGCCTATGGCTACACCTTC.